This TCR beta chain was found in a study of blood T cell repertoires in COVID-19. Across the whole study: COVID-19 samples from acute and convalescent phases originated in the United States, Italy and Spain. From T cells, B-cell-depleted T cells, or PBMCs came the material, which was cDNA or gDNA.

J was trimmed by 4 bases and V by 4 bases; bases with no gene match: 12. There are 16 residues in the CDR3. CDR1 and CDR2 (germline): SGHRS, YFSETQ. Authors' methods: Estimated nucleated cell counts came from reference gene primer amplification. Some clones are missing from TCRdb's copy, which holds only in-frame ones; the method was immunoSEQ multiplex PCR. V and J calls and clone size are given by that table; D and trimming were obtained from the DNA. The sample yields around 300,000 clones, about nine tenths seen once. This clone has just one count. This TCR was sampled from a man aged 50-60 years with acute or convalescent COVID-19. The chain links TRBV5-1 to TRBJ2-3; 7 nucleotides match TRBD2. Sequenced sample: peripheral blood. CDR3: CASSTGTTQVADTQYF. CDR3 bases: TGCGCCAGCAGCACCGGGACTACTCAGGTCGCAGATACGCAGTATTTT.